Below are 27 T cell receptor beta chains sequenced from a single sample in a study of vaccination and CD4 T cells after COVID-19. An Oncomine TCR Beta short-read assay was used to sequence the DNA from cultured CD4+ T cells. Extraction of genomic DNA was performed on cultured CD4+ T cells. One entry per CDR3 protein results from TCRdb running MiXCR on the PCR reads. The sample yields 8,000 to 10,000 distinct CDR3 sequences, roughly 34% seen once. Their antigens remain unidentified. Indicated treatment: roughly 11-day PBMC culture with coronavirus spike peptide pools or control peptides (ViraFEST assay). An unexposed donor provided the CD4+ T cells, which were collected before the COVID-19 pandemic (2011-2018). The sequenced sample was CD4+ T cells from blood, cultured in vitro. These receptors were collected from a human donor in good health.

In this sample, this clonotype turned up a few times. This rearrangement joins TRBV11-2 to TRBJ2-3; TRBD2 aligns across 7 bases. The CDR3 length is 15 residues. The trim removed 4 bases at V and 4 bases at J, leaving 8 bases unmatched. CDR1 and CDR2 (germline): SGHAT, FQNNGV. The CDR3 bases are TGTGCCAGCAGCTATCTCGCGGGAGTACCAGATACGCAGTATTTT. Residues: CASSYLAGVPDTQYF.

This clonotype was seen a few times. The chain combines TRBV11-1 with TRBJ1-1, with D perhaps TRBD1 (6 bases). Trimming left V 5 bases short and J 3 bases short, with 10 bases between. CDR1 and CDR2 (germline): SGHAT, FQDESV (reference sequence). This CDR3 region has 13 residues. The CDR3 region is CASSHRVDTEAFF. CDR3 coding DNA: TGTGCCAGCAGCCACAGGGTGGACACTGAAGCTTTCTTT.

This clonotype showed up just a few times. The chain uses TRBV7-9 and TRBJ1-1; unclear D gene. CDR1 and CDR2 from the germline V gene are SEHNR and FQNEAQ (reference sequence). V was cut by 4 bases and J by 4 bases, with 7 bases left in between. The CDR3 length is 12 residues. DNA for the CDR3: TGTGCCAGCAGCTATTGGGGCACTGAAGCTTTCTTT. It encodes CASSYWGTEAFF.

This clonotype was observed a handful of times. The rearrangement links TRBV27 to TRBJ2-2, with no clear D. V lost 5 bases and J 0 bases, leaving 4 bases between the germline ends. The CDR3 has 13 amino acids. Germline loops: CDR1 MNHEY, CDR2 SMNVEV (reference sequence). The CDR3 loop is CASSPTNTGELFF. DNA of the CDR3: TGTGCCAGCAGTCCCACGAACACCGGGGAGCTGTTTTTT.

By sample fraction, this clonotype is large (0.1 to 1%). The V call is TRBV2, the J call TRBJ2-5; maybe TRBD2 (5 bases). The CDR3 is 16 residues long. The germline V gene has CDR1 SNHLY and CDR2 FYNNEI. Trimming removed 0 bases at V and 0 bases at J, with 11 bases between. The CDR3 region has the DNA TGTGCCAGCAGTGAAGCGCGGGCTAGCTACCAAGAGACCCAGTACTTC. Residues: CASSEARASYQETQYF. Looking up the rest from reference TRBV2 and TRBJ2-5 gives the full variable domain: EPEVTQTPSHQVTQMGQEVILRCVPISNHLYFYWYRQILGQKVEFLVSFYNNEISEKSEIFDDQFSVERPDGSNFTLKIRSTKLEDSAMYFCASSEARASYQETQYFGPGTRLLVL.

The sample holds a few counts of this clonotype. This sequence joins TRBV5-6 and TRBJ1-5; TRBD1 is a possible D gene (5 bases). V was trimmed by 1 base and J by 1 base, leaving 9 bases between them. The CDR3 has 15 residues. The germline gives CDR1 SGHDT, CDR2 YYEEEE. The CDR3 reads CASSLRRGSNQPQHF. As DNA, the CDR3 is TGTGCCAGCAGCTTGAGGCGGGGCAGCAATCAGCCCCAGCATTTT.

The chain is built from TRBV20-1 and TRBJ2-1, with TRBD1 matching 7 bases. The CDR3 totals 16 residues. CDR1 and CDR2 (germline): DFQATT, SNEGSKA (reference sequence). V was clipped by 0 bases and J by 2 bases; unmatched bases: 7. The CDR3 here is CSAREGRGRPYNEQFF. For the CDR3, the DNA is TGCAGTGCTAGAGAGGGAAGGGGGCGCCCCTACAATGAGCAGTTCTTC.

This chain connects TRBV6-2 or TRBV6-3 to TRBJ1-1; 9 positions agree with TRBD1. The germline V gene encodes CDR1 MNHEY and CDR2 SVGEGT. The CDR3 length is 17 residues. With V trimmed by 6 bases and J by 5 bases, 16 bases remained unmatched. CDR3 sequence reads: CASSRTTGGVGKTEAFF. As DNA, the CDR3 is TGTGCCAGCAGCCGTACTACAGGGGGCGTTGGGAAAACTGAAGCTTTCTTT.

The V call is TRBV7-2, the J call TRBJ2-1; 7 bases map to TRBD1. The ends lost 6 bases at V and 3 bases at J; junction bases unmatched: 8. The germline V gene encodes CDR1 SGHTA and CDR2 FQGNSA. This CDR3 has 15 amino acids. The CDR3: CASSLTGTDYNEQFF. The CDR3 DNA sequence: TGTGCCAGCAGTCTTACCGGGACAGACTACAATGAGCAGTTCTTC.

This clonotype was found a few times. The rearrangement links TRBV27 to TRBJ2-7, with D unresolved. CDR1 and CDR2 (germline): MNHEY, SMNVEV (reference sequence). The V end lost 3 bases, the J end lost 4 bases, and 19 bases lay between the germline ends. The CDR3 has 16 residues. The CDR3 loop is CASSFELSSLGYEQYF. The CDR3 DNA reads TGTGCCAGCAGTTTCGAATTGTCCTCCCTGGGGTACGAGCAGTACTTC.

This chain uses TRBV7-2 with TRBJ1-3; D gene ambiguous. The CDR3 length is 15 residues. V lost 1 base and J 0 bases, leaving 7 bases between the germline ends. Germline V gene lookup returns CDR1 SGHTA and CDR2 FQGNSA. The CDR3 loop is CASSLVSLSGNTIYF. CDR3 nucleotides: TGTGCCAGCAGCTTAGTGAGCCTCTCTGGAAACACCATATATTTT.

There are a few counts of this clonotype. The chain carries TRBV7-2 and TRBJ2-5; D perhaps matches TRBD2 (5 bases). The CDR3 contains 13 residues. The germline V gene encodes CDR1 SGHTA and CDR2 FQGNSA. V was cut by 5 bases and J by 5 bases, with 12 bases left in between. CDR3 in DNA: TGTGCCAGCAGCCTTGCGGGCGGGGAGACCCAGTACTTC. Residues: CASSLAGGETQYF.

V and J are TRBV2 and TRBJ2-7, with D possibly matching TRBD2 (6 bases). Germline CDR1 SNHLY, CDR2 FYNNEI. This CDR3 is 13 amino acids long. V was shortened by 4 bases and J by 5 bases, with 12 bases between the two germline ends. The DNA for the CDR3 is TGTGCCAGCAGTGGCGGGAAGGACAACGAGCAGTACTTC. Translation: CASSGGKDNEQYF.

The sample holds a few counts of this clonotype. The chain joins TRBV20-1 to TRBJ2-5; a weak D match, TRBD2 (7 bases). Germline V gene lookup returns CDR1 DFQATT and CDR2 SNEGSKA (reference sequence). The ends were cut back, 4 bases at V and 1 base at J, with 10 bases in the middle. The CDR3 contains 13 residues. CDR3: CSANRGGQETQYF. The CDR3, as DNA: TGCAGTGCTAATAGGGGGGGCCAAGAGACCCAGTACTTC.

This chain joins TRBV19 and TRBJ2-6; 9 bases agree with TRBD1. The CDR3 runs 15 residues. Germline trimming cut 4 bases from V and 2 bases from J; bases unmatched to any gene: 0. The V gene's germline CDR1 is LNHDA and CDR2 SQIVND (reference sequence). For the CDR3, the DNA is TGTGCCAGTAGTAGGACAGGGGCTGGGGCCAACGTCCTGACTTTC. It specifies CASSRTGAGANVLTF.

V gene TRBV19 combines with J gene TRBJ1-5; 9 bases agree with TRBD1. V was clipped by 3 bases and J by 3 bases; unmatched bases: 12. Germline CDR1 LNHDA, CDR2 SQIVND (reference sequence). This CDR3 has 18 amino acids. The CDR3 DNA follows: TGTGCCAGTAGTATGCTTAGACCGGGACAGGGTATCAATCAGCCCCAGCATTTT. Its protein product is CASSMLRPGQGINQPQHF.

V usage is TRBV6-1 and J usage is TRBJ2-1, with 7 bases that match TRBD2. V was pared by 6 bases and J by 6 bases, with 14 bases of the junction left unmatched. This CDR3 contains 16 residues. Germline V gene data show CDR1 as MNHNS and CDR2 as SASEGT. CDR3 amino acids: CASSAGTGTTFNEQFF. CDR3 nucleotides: TGTGCCAGCAGCGCCGGAACCGGGACTACCTTCAATGAGCAGTTCTTC.

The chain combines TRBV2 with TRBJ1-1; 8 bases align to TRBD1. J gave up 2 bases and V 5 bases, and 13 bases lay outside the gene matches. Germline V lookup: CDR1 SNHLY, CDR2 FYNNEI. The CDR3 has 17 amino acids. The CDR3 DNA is TGTGCCAGCAGTCTTAGCGGACAGGGCCGACTTAACACTGAAGCTTTCTTT. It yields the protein CASSLSGQGRLNTEAFF.

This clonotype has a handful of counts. The CDR3 coding sequence is TGTGCCAGCAATAGGAGGGAGGGGGATGCCGGGGAGCTGTTTTTT. It translates to CASNRREGDAGELFF. The chain links TRBV27 to TRBJ2-2, with D possibly TRBD2 on 7 matching bases. Trimming stripped 7 bases from V and 6 bases from J, with 18 bases between. Germline lookup yields CDR1 MNHEY and CDR2 SMNVEV (reference sequence). This CDR3 comprises 15 residues.

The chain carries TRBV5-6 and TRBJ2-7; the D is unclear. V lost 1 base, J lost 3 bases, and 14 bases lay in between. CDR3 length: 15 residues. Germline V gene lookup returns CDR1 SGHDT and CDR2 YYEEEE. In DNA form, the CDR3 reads TGTGCCAGCAGCTTGTTAGGCCTAGGTGACTACGAGCAGTACTTC. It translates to CASSLLGLGDYEQYF. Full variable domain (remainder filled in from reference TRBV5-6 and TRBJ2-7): DAGVTQSPTHLIKTRGQQVTLRCSPKSGHDTVSWYQQALGQGPQFIFQYYEEEERQRGNFPDRFSGHQFPNYSSELNVNALLLGDSALYLCASSLLGLGDYEQYFGPGTRLTVT.

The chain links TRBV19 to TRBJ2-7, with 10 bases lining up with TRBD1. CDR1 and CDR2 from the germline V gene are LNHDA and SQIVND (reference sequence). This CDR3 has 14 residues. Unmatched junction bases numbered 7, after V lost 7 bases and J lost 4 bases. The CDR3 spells CASTTGTGVYEQYF. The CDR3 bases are TGTGCCAGTACCACCGGGACAGGGGTGTACGAGCAGTACTTC.

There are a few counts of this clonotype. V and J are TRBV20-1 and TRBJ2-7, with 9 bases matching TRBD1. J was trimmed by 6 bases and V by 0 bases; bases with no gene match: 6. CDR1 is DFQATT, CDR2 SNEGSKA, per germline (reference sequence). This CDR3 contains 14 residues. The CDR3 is CSARDGGQGGEQYF. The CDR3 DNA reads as TGCAGTGCTAGAGATGGGGGACAGGGAGGCGAGCAGTACTTC.

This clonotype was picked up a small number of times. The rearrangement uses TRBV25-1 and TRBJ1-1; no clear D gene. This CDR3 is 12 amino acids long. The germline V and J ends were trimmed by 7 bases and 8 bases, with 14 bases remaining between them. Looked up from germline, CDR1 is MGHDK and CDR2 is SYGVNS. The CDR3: CASILGLGEAFF. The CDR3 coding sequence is TGTGCCAGCATTTTAGGGTTGGGGGAAGCTTTCTTT.

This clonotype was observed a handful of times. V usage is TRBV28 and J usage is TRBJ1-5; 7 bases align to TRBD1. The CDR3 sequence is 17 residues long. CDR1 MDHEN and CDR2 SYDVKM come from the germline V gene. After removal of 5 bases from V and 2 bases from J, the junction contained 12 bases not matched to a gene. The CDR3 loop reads CASSVWDSERGNQPQHF. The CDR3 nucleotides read TGTGCCAGCAGTGTCTGGGACAGTGAGAGAGGCAATCAGCCCCAGCATTTT.

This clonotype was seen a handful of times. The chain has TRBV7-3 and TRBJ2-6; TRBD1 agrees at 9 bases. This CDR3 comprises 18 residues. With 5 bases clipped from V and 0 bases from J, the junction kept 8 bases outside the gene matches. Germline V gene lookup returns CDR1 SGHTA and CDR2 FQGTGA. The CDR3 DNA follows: TGTGCCAGCAGCCCACGACAGGGGGGCCTCTCTGGGGCCAACGTCCTGACTTTC. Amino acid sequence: CASSPRQGGLSGANVLTF.

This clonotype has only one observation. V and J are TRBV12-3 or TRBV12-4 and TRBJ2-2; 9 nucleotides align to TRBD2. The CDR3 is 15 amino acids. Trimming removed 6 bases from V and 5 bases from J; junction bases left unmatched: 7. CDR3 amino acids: CASRTASGKTGELFF. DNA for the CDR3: TGTGCCAGCAGGACTGCTAGCGGGAAAACCGGGGAGCTGTTTTTT.

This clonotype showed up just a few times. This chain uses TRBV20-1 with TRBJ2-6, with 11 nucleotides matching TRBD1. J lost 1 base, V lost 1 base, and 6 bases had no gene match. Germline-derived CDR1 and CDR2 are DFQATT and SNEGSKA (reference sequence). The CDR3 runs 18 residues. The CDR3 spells CSARVRTGGVSGANVLTF. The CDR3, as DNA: TGCAGTGCTAGAGTCCGGACAGGGGGCGTTTCTGGGGCCAACGTCCTGACTTTC.